These T cell receptor beta chains were read from a single sample in a study of early T cells in non-severe SARS-CoV-2 infection. TCRdb independently ran MiXCR on the 5' RACE reads; one entry per CDR3 protein. Of 40,000 to 45,000 distinct CDR3 sequences listed, approximately 6.5% are singletons. Source: whole blood, taken at baseline. Every receptor here comes from an adult who was a healthcare worker with PCR-confirmed SARS-CoV-2 infection or an uninfected control (not recorded which). Each CDR3 is given with its conserved first and last residue. A D gene is named only where the DNA matches it firmly. The listing skips clone size in some rows; elsewhere it reads once, few, many or a size class.

-	TRBJ2-5	TRBV7-2	13	few	CASSRVAQETQYF	TGTGCCAGCAGCCGAGTAGCACAAGAGACCCAGTACTTC
-	TRBJ2-1	TRBV12-3/TRBV12-4	15	many	CASSRPPGPQNEQFF	TGTGCCAGCAGCCGCCCCCCGGGACCACAAAATGAGCAGTTCTTC
-	TRBJ2-7	TRBV19	13	-	CASSTDRTYEQYF	TGTGCCAGTAGCACTGACAGGACCTACGAGCAGTACTTC
-	TRBJ1-2	TRBV7-3	14	many	CASSSAPGGYGYTF	TGTGCCAGCAGCTCTGCCCCCGGGGGCTATGGCTACACCTTC
-	TRBJ1-5	TRBV12-3/TRBV12-4	13	many	CASSSRTPPPQHF	TGTGCCAGCAGTTCACGGACCCCGCCGCCCCAGCATTTT
-	TRBJ2-7	TRBV7-9	18	-	CASSSDLFRGLNSYEQYF	TGTGCCAGCAGCTCGGACCTATTTAGGGGGTTGAACTCCTACGAGCAGTACTTC
TRBD2	TRBJ2-1	TRBV4-3	20	many	CASSQDLVAGPRSPGNEQFF	TGCGCCAGCAGCCAAGATCTAGTAGCGGGCCCCCGATCTCCAGGGAATGAGCAGTTCTTC
-	TRBJ1-5	TRBV6-6	15	many	CASSSRQDSSQPQHF	TGTGCCAGCAGTTCTCGACAGGATTCCAGTCAGCCCCAGCATTTT
TRBD1	TRBJ1-1	TRBV6-6	15	-	CAANNAGTGATEAFF	TGTGCCGCTAATAACGCGGGGACAGGGGCCACTGAAGCTTTCTTT
-	TRBJ2-6	TRBV6-2/TRBV6-3	18	many	CASSYEQLSNSGANVLTF	TGTGCCAGCAGTTACGAGCAGCTATCTAACTCTGGGGCCAACGTCCTGACTTTC
-	TRBJ2-3	TRBV18	14	many	CASSPRRGTDTQYF	TGTGCCAGCTCACCAAGGAGGGGTACAGATACGCAGTATTTT
TRBD1	TRBJ1-5	TRBV12-3/TRBV12-4	14	few	CASSITGDIQPQHF	TGTGCCAGCAGTATAACAGGGGATATTCAGCCCCAGCATTTT
-	TRBJ1-2	TRBV7-9	16	many	CASSSSTVERNYGYTF	TGTGCCAGCAGCAGTTCGACAGTAGAAAGGAACTATGGCTACACCTTC
TRBD1	TRBJ1-2	TRBV3-1	16	few	CASSPWTGAISYGYTF	TGTGCCAGCAGCCCTTGGACAGGGGCAATTTCTTATGGCTACACCTTC
-	TRBJ1-5	TRBV6-5	13	many	CASSRNSNQPQHF	TGTGCCAGCAGTAGGAATAGCAATCAGCCCCAGCATTTT
TRBD2	TRBJ2-7	TRBV12-3/TRBV12-4	14	many	CASKIAGESYEQYF	TGTGCCAGCAAAATAGCGGGAGAGTCCTACGAGCAGTACTTC
-	TRBJ2-2	TRBV11-2	16	-	CASSLNTREVTGELFF	TGTGCCAGCAGCTTAAACACGAGGGAGGTCACCGGGGAGCTGTTTTTT
TRBD2	TRBJ2-2	TRBV24-1	18	few	CATSDNPGLAGNTGELFF	TGTGCCACCAGTGACAACCCGGGACTAGCGGGGAACACCGGGGAGCTGTTTTTT
TRBD2	TRBJ2-1	TRBV7-8	16	-	CASSLTPGGEGNEQFF	TGTGCCAGCAGCCTCACCCCCGGGGGGGAGGGCAATGAGCAGTTCTTC
-	TRBJ1-3	TRBV27	13	many	CASSSAGGNTIYF	TGTGCCAGCAGTTCCGCAGGCGGAAACACCATATATTTT
TRBD2	TRBJ2-3	TRBV7-8	18	many	CASSPPIAGEFGTDTQYF	TGTGCCAGCAGCCCCCCGATAGCGGGAGAATTTGGCACAGATACGCAGTATTTT
-	TRBJ2-1	TRBV2	16	many	CASSSPRTVKSNEQFF	TGTGCCAGCAGTTCACCTCGGACAGTAAAAAGCAATGAGCAGTTCTTC